Described below is a single T cell receptor (beta chain) sequence and its context. Here immunoSEQ multiplex PCR was the method, and the copy in TCRdb shows in-frame clones only, minus some. The sample consists of 30,000 or so clones, about 65% of them appearing once. The record originates from a study of blood T cell repertoires in COVID-19. In the study overall: COVID-19 samples, acute and convalescent, were from the United States, Italy and Spain.

CDR1 is SGHTA and CDR2 is FQGNSA in the germline V gene. V dropped 2 bases and J dropped 15 bases, with 23 bases sitting between them. This CDR3 contains 16 residues. The sequence was obtained from a human donor in a cohort sampled during active COVID-19. The sequenced sample was peripheral blood. The chain employs TRBV7-2 and TRBJ1-6, with D unclear. CDR3 in DNA: TGTGCCAGCAGCTTACTGGAGATGCTAGGTCCGGGAAACCTCCACTTT. It yields the protein CASSLLEMLGPGNLHF.